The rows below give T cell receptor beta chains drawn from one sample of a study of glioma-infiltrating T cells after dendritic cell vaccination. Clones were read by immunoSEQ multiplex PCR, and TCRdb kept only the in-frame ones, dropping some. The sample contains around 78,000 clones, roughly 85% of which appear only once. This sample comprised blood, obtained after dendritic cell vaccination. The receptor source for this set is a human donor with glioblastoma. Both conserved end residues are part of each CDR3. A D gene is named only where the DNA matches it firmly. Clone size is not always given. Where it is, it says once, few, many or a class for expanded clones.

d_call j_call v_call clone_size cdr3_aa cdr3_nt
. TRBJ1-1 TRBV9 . CASSVGTTEAFF TGTGCCAGCAGCGTAGGGACTACTGAAGCTTTCTTT
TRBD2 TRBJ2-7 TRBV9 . CASSVEPPGLAGEQYF TGTGCCAGCAGCGTAGAGCCACCGGGACTAGCGGGAGAGCAGTACTTC
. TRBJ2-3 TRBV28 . CASTLTFAGNLADTQYF TGTGCCAGCACCCTTACATTCGCAGGGAATTTAGCAGATACGCAGTATTTT
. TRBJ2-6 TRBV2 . CASSDNGSGANVLTF TGTGCCAGCAGTGACAACGGCTCTGGGGCCAACGTCCTGACTTTC
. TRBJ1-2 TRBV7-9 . CASSPPGVTNYGYTF TGTGCCAGCAGCCCGCCGGGAGTCACTAACTATGGCTACACCTTC
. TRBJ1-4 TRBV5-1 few CASSLRTSEDEKLFF TGCGCCAGCAGCTTGAGGACAAGCGAAGATGAAAAACTGTTTTTT
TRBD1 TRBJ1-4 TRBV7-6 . CASRPEGGEGTNEKLFF TGTGCCAGCAGACCCGAAGGGGGCGAAGGAACTAATGAAAAACTGTTTTTT
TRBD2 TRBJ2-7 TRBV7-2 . CASSLGPSTSGSYEQYF TGTGCCAGCAGCTTAGGCCCTTCGACTAGCGGGAGCTACGAGCAGTACTTC
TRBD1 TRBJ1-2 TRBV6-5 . CASSYPGTVSYTF TGTGCCAGCAGTTACCCCGGGACAGTGAGCTACACCTTC
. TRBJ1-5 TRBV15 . CATSRGGLAGLSNQPQHF TGTGCCACCAGCAGAGGAGGCCTGGCAGGGTTAAGCAATCAGCCCCAGCATTTT
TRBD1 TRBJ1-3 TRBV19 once CASRRTGTISGNTIYF TGTGCCAGTAGACGGACAGGAACGATCTCTGGAAACACCATATATTTT
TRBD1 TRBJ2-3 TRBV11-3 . CASSLARQGSGTDTQYF TGTGCCAGCAGCCTAGCCCGACAGGGATCTGGCACAGATACGCAGTATTTT
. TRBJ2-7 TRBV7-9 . CASSAYSYEQYF TGTGCCAGCAGTGCCTACTCCTACGAGCAGTACTTC
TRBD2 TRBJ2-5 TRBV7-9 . CASSRATSGQETQYF TGTGCCAGCAGCCGAGCGACTAGCGGACAAGAGACCCAGTACTTC
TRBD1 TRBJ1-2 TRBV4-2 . CASSQGTGHMGGYTF TGTGCCAGCAGCCAAGGGACAGGGCATATGGGGGGCTACACCTTC
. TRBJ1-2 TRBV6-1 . CASSEARGGYGYTF TGTGCCAGCAGTGAAGCCAGGGGTGGCTATGGCTACACCTTC
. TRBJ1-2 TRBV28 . CASSLLVGQGSRYGYTF TGTGCCAGCAGTTTATTGGTGGGGCAGGGGTCTCGGTATGGCTACACCTTC
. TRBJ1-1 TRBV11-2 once CASTVLTGRTEAFF TGTGCCAGCACCGTCCTTACAGGGCGCACTGAAGCTTTCTTT
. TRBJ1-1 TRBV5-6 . CANSLDLGWTENTEAFF TGTGCCAACAGCTTGGATTTGGGCTGGACAGAGAACACTGAAGCTTTCTTT
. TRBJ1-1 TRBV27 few CASRPGGAFTEAFF TGTGCCAGCAGGCCCGGTGGAGCCTTCACTGAAGCTTTCTTT
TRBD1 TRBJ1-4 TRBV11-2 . CASSLETGVQNEKLFF TGTGCCAGCAGCTTAGAGACAGGGGTCCAAAATGAAAAACTGTTTTTT
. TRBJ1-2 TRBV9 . CASSSAGFSYGYTF TGTGCCAGCAGCTCCGCAGGGTTTAGCTATGGCTACACCTTC
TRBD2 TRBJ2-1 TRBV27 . CASSLPGGEQFF TGTGCCAGCAGTTTACCGGGAGGTGAGCAGTTCTTC
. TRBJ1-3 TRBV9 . CASSVEAGVGNTIYF TGTGCCAGCAGCGTAGAGGCAGGGGTTGGAAACACCATATATTTT
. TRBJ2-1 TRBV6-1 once CASSEMGLNEQFF TGTGCCAGCAGTGAAATGGGACTGAATGAGCAGTTCTTC
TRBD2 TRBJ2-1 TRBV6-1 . CASIASGRVVNEQFF TGTGCCAGCATAGCTAGCGGGAGGGTAGTTAATGAGCAGTTCTTC
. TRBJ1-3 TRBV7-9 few CASSSPSGNTIYF TGTGCCAGCAGCTCCCCGTCTGGAAACACCATATATTTT
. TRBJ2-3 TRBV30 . CAWDGEGADTQYF TGTGCCTGGGACGGTGAAGGGGCCGATACGCAGTATTTT
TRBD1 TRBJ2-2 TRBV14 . CASSLKRTGGIRYTGELFF TGTGCCAGCAGCCTTAAGCGGACAGGGGGTATTCGCTACACCGGGGAGCTGTTTTTT
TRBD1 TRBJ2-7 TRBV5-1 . CASSPGQNYEQYF TGCGCCAGCAGCCCGGGACAGAACTACGAGCAGTACTTC
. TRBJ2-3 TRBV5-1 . CASRASGQNTDTQYF TGCGCCAGCAGGGCCTCTGGACAGAACACAGATACGCAGTATTTT
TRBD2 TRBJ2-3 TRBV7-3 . CASSSKTSGRATDTQYF TGTGCCAGCAGCTCGAAGACTAGCGGGAGGGCCACAGATACGCAGTATTTT
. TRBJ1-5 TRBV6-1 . CASSGAGRVVKPQHF TGTGCCAGCAGTGGAGCTGGGCGGGTAGTGAAGCCCCAGCATTTT
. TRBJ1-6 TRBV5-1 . CASSPRSGRNSPLHF TGCGCCAGCAGCCCGCGATCTGGGAGGAATTCACCCCTCCACTTT
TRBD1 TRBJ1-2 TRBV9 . CASSPTWDSQNYGYTF TGTGCCAGCAGCCCGACGTGGGACAGCCAAAACTATGGCTACACCTTC
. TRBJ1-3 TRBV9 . CASSVDLGSGNTIYF TGTGCCAGCAGCGTAGATTTAGGGAGTGGAAACACCATATATTTT
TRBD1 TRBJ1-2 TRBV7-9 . CASSLGGQGGYTF TGTGCCAGCAGCTTAGGGGGACAGGGCGGCTACACCTTC
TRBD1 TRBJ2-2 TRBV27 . CASSVDRATNTGELFF TGTGCCAGCAGTGTGGACAGGGCGACGAACACCGGGGAGCTGTTTTTT
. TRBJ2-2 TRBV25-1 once CALKGDTGELFF TGTGCCCTCAAAGGGGACACCGGGGAGCTGTTTTTT
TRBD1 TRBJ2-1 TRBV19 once CASTTGGNEQFF TGTGCCAGTACAACAGGGGGCAATGAGCAGTTCTTC
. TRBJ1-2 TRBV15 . CATSTPFGGPSGYTF TGTGCCACCAGCACCCCGTTCGGGGGGCCCTCTGGCTACACCTTC
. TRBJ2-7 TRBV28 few CASRGGSYEQYF TGTGCCAGCAGGGGAGGCTCCTACGAGCAGTACTTC
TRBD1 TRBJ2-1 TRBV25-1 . CASSRGRENNEQFF TGTGCCAGCAGCAGGGGGAGAGAAAACAATGAGCAGTTCTTC
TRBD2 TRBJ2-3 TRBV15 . CATSREVAGGPSTDTQYF TGTGCCACCAGCAGAGAAGTGGCGGGAGGGCCGAGTACAGATACGCAGTATTTT
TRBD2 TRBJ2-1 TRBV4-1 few CASSHQLAGSNEQFF TGCGCCAGCAGCCATCAACTAGCGGGGTCCAATGAGCAGTTCTTC
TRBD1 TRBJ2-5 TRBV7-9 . CASSLGTGFGETQYF TGTGCCAGCAGCTTAGGGACAGGATTTGGCGAGACCCAGTACTTC
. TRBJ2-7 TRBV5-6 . CASSYLLAANEQYF TGTGCCAGCAGCTATTTACTAGCTGCGAACGAGCAGTACTTC
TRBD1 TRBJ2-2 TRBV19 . CASSIDRVNTGELFF TGTGCCAGTAGTATTGACAGGGTAAACACCGGGGAGCTGTTTTTT